This is a list of T cell receptor beta chains from one sample in a study of PD-1 blockade in mismatch repair-deficient tumors. Assay: immunoSEQ multiplex PCR; the TCRdb copy retains only in-frame clones and omits some. This table has approximately 120,000 clones, 86% appearing once. The sample consisted of peripheral blood, taken 44 weeks after starting pembrolizumab. Every receptor here comes from an adult with mismatch repair-deficient cancer. Both conserved end residues are part of each CDR3. Each record gives: J gene, D gene, V gene, CDR3 DNA, CDR3 protein. The D gene is left open where the match is weak.

>TRBJ2-6|.|TRBV4-1
TGCGCCAGCAGCCAAGCCCCGGGGCCTGCGATCGCTGGGGCCAACGTCCTGACTTTC
CASSQAPGPAIAGANVLTF
>TRBJ1-1|.|TRBV7-9
TGTGCCAGCAGCTTATCAGGGGTAGTGACTGAAGCTTTCTTT
CASSLSGVVTEAFF
>TRBJ2-3|TRBD2|TRBV10-3
TGTGCCATCAGTGCCGGACTAGCGGGTTTCACAGATACGCAGTATTTT
CAISAGLAGFTDTQYF
>TRBJ2-5|TRBD2|TRBV29-1
TGCAGCGTTGAACTCCTAGCGGGCATGGCCCAGTACTTC
CSVELLAGMAQYF
>TRBJ2-7|.|TRBV5-5
TGTGCCAGCAGCTTTCCGGGACGGAGCTCCTACGAGCAGTACTTC
CASSFPGRSSYEQYF
>TRBJ1-2|.|TRBV4-1
TGCGCCAGCAGCCAAGATCCGGCAGGCTATGGCTACACCTTC
CASSQDPAGYGYTF
>TRBJ2-5|.|TRBV6-5
TGTGCCAGCAGTTACTCGATTACAGGGAGAGAGACCCAGTACTTC
CASSYSITGRETQYF
>TRBJ2-7|.|TRBV6-5
TGTGCCAGCAGTTACAGCGGGTTGAGCTACGAGCAGTACTTC
CASSYSGLSYEQYF
>TRBJ1-1|TRBD1|TRBV4-1
TGCGCCAGCAGCCAATATGGGGAGCCGGGACAGGGTAACACTGAAGCTTTCTTT
CASSQYGEPGQGNTEAFF
>TRBJ2-7|TRBD1|TRBV6-6
TGTGCCAGCAGCCCGGGACAGGGCACATGGGACGAGCAGTACTTC
CASSPGQGTWDEQYF
>TRBJ2-7|.|TRBV12-2
TGTGCAAGTCGCCTAGGGTCTTTCTACGAGCAGTACTTC
CASRLGSFYEQYF
>TRBJ1-5|.|TRBV28
TGTGCCAGCAGTAAAGACGGGACCCGGGGCAATCAGCCCCAGCATTTT
CASSKDGTRGNQPQHF
>TRBJ2-2|.|TRBV7-9
TGTGCCAGCAGCTTTCTCAGGGCCAGGGAGCTGTTTTTT
CASSFLRARELFF
>TRBJ2-3|.|TRBV7-9
TGTGCCAGCAGCTTATCCTCTCGCGGGGGCCCAGATACGCAGTATTTT
CASSLSSRGGPDTQYF
>TRBJ1-2|.|TRBV5-8
TGTGCCAGCAGCTTTCCGGGACAACTTAACTATGGCTACACCTTC
CASSFPGQLNYGYTF
>TRBJ2-7|TRBD1|TRBV19
TGTGCCAGTAGTATGGTCGGACAGGGCTCCTACGAGCAGTACTTC
CASSMVGQGSYEQYF
>TRBJ2-5|.|TRBV29-1
TGCAGCGTTGCTTTTTCGGAGACCCAGTACTTC
CSVAFSETQYF
>TRBJ2-6|.|TRBV5-1
TGCGCCAGCAGCTGGTGGACTACGAGCTCTGGGGCCAACGTCCTGACTTTC
CASSWWTTSSGANVLTF
>TRBJ1-3|.|TRBV5-5
TGTGCCAGCAGCTTGGAACAGGGTATCACCATATATTTT
CASSLEQGITIYF
>TRBJ2-7|.|TRBV13
TGTGCCAGCAGCTCTAGATCCTACGAGCAGTACTTC
CASSSRSYEQYF
>TRBJ1-1|TRBD1|TRBV5-5
TGTGCCAGCAGCTCTTCCTGGACAGGGCTCACTGAAGCTTTCTTT
CASSSSWTGLTEAFF
>TRBJ1-3|.|TRBV10-3
TGTGCCATCAGTCTGGACAGATTCTCTGGAAACACCATATATTTT
CAISLDRFSGNTIYF